This T cell receptor (beta chain) derives from a study of CD8 T cells in Susac syndrome. Whole-study findings and limits: In its TCR sequencing and HLA analysis, the study acknowledged that the number of individuals was relatively small.

Random hexamers were used to reverse transcribe 0.5 to 1 ug of RNA. An immunoSEQ multiplex PCR amplified TCR beta CDR3 over 54 Vbeta and 13 Jbeta. TCRdb ran MiXCR on the immunoSEQ multiplex PCR reads and lists one entry per CDR3 protein. The top ten hold 0.06% to 0.08% of the sample, which has about 250,000 distinct CDR3 sequences, about 93% seen once. Details on this clonotype: Antigen unknown.

The CDR3 covers 14 residues. Germline assignment: CDR1 SGHRS and CDR2 YFSETQ. The V and J ends lost 0 bases and 7 bases, in that order; junction bases with no gene match: 4. This chain uses TRBV5-1 with TRBJ2-1; TRBD1 agrees at 7 bases. This receptor was taken from a human donor with multiple sclerosis. The sample was CD4+ T cells from PBMCs. CDR3 sequence: CASSLGQGTNEQFF. CDR3 coding DNA: TGCGCCAGCAGCTTGGGACAGGGCACAAATGAGCAGTTCTTC.